Below, one TCR beta chain is given with its context. Its matching antigen is unknown. The data originate from a study of blood T cells in healthy people across ages. A sample-barcoded 5' primer and a J-beta primer mix were used in a second PCR of about 7 to 12 cycles. TCRdb analysed the 5' RACE reads with MiXCR anew, one entry per CDR3 protein. The sample lists 500,000 to 600,000 distinct CDR3 sequences; 27% were seen once. This CDR3 has 17 amino acids. Looked up from germline, CDR1 is KGHDR and CDR2 is SFDVKD. The V end was cut by 3 bases, the J end by 4 bases, with 20 bases between. General study findings and limits: The authors considered diversity estimates from one million T cells to be underestimates.

The clonotype comes from a woman in her seventies in good health. The V call is TRBV24-1, the J call TRBJ2-5; D is possibly TRBD1 (6 bases). Material for sequencing was blood. The CDR3, as DNA: TGTGCCACCAGTGATGACCGTCGACAGGCGCCTGGAGAGACCCAGTACTTC. It is translated as CATSDDRRQAPGETQYF.